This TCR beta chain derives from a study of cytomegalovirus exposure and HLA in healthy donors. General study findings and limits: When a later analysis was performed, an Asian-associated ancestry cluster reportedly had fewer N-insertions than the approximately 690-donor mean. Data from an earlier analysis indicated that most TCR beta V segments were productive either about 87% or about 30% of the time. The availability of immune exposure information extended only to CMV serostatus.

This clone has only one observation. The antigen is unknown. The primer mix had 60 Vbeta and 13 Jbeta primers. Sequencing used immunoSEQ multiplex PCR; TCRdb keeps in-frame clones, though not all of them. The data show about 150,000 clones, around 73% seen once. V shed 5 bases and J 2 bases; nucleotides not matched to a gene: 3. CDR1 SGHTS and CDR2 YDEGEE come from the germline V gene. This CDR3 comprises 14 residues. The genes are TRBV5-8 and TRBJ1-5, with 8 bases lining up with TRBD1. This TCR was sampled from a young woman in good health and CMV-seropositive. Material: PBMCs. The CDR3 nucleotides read TGTGCCAGCAGAGGGACAGGCGGCAATCAGCCCCAGCATTTT. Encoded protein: CASRGTGGNQPQHF.